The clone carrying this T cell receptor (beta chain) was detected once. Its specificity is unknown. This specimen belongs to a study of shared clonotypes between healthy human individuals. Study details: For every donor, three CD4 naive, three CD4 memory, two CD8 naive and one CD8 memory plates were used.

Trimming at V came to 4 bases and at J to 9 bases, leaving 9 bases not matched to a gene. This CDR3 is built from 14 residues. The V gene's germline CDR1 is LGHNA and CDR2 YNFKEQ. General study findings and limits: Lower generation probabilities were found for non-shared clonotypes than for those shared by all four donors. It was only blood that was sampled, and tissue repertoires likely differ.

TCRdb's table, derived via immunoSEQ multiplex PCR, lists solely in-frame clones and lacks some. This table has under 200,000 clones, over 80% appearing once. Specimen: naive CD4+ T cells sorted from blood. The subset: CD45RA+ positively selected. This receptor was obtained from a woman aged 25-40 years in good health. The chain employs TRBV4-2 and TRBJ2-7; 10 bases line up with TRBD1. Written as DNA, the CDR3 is TGTGCCAGCAGCCCACCGGGACAGGGGAATCGGCAGTACTTC. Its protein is CASSPPGQGNRQYF.